A single T cell receptor (beta chain) is shown here with its context. Other DNA sequences of this sample code for an identical CDR3. The sample originates from a study of Ad26.COV2.S vaccination and SARS-CoV-2 variants. This table comes from immunoSEQ multiplex PCR, and its TCRdb copy is limited to in-frame clones, with some not included. The sample lists roughly 700,000 clones, 80% to 90% seen once, with nearly 1.5% in the top ten. Treatment defined: roughly 20 received Ad26.COV2.S at low or high dose, single or two shots; several received placebo; per-sample allocation not given. Specimen acquisition occurred on day 63 following the initial vaccine or placebo injection. Germline CDR1 SGHNT, CDR2 YYREEE (reference sequence). The CDR3 extends over 14 amino acids. Trimming at V came to 0 bases and at J to 2 bases, leaving 2 bases not matched to a gene.

The origin of this receptor is a person aged 18 to 59 who received the Ad26.COV2.S COVID-19 vaccine or a placebo. The rearrangement uses TRBV5-4 and TRBJ2-7; TRBD1 matches at 7 bases. The sample was peripheral blood, taken in a trial of Ad26.COV2.S vaccine versus placebo. The CDR3 DNA sequence: TGTGCCAGCAGCTTGGGGACAGGCCCCTACGAGCAGTACTTC. It yields the protein CASSLGTGPYEQYF.